This T cell receptor (beta chain) is drawn from a study of regulatory T cells in long-lasting Graves disease. Study-wide points: Persistent disease favored TRBV28, TRBJ1-2 and TRBJ2-5.

Building the TCR beta libraries relied on iRepertoire HTBI primers, and CDR3 regions underwent Arm-PCR. TCRdb re-called the multiplex PCR reads with MiXCR, one entry per CDR3 protein. The sample includes 450,000 to 700,000 distinct CDR3 sequences, roughly 12% of them seen just once. The CDR3 is 15 amino acids. Germline V lookup: CDR1 SGHKS, CDR2 YYEKEE (reference sequence). This clonotype was counted many times. Antigen unknown. A junction boundary mismatches the germline segment, possibly from a read error. The time point denotes: newly diagnosed GD, antithyroid drugs for less than 3 months. Scientists built the TCR library using RNA that was extracted from PBMCs. Each patient gave approximately 8.8 milliliters of EDTA-anticoagulated peripheral blood. This sample also belongs to another study, concerning T cells in Graves' hyperthyroidism and ophthalmopathy. In that study: Clinicians diagnosed patients from clinical symptoms, serum thyroxine and TRAb, thyroid ultrasound and orbital computed tomography. A 13 V-J signature model discriminated ophthalmopathy versus stable hyperthyroidism.

The chain combines TRBV5-5 with TRBJ2-1; 7 bases fit TRBD2. The source material was peripheral blood mononuclear cells (PBMCs), sampled at new diagnosis, from a patient treated with antithyroid drugs. The sequence came from a man aged 25 to 40 with Graves disease. CDR3 bases: TGCGCCAGCAGCCTCTCCGGGACTAAATCCTTTGAGCAGTTCTTC. Amino acids: CASSLSGTKSFEQFF.